A selection of T cell receptor beta chains follows, all from one sample in a study of CD8+CD57+ T cells in acquired aplastic anemia. TCRdb re-derived calls from the reads in MiXCR, one entry per CDR3 protein. Of 150,000 to 200,000 distinct CDR3 sequences detected, 71% appear once; the ten largest clones hold 35% to 60%. The specimen sequenced was sorted CD4+, CD8+, or CD8+CD57+ T cells (not recorded which) from PBMCs. The receptors shown here come from a human donor with aplastic anemia. Each CDR3 is given with its conserved first and last residue. D genes are given only for firm matches. Not every row has a clone size; where given, it reads once, few, many or a size class.

v_call	clone_size	j_call	d_call	cdr3_aa	cdr3_nt
TRBV5-1	.	TRBJ2-3	TRBD1	CASSTGVGDTQYF	TGCGCCAGCAGCACAGGGGTAGGGGATACGCAGTATTTT
TRBV7-6	.	TRBJ2-2	TRBD1	CASSSGQGYTGELFF	TGTGCCAGCAGCTCGGGACAGGGGTACACCGGGGAGCTGTTTTTT
TRBV9	.	TRBJ2-5	TRBD1	CASSPRQGPRETQYF	TGTGCCAGCAGCCCCCGACAGGGTCCGAGAGAGACCCAGTACTTC
TRBV6-4	many	TRBJ2-2	TRBD2	CASSSGVDTGELFF	TGTGCCAGCAGTAGCGGGGTGGACACCGGGGAGCTGTTTTTT
TRBV20-1	many	TRBJ2-7	TRBD2	CSARPLLAGDSYEQYF	TGCAGTGCTAGACCCCTCTTAGCGGGAGACTCCTACGAGCAGTACTTC
TRBV10-3	.	TRBJ2-1	.	CAISGQDAYNEQFF	TGTGCCATCAGTGGACAGGACGCCTACAATGAGCAGTTCTTC
TRBV7-9	.	TRBJ2-2	.	CASSPPDWAGIGELFF	TGTGCCAGCAGCCCACCTGATTGGGCCGGAATCGGGGAGCTGTTTTTT
TRBV20-1	.	TRBJ1-1	.	CSANSRVAEAFF	TGCAGTGCGAACTCCAGGGTGGCCGAGGCTTTCTTT
TRBV10-2	.	TRBJ2-5	TRBD2	CASSELGLVGETQYF	TGCGCCAGCAGTGAGTTGGGACTAGTTGGTGAGACCCAGTACTTC
TRBV28	many	TRBJ1-1	.	CASSPWTLNTEAFF	TGTGCCAGCAGTCCGTGGACATTGAACACTGAAGCTTTCTTT
TRBV28	few	TRBJ2-7	TRBD2	CASSLGAGGVPLGQQYF	TGTGCCAGCAGTTTAGGGGCGGGAGGCGTTCCCCTGGGGCAGCAGTACTTC
TRBV19	.	TRBJ1-4	.	CASSVGPVNEKLFF	TGTGCCAGTAGCGTCGGTCCGGTCAATGAAAAACTGTTTTTT
TRBV6-1	many	TRBJ1-2	TRBD1	CASSQGQELYGYTF	TGTGCCAGCAGCCAAGGACAGGAACTCTATGGCTACACCTTC
TRBV2	.	TRBJ1-6	TRBD1	CASSGQGRSYNSPLHF	TGTGCCAGCAGCGGACAGGGGAGGTCCTATAATTCACCCCTCCACTTT
TRBV7-9	once	TRBJ1-2	.	CASSLGDTTFYGYTF	TGTGCCAGCAGCTTGGGGGACACCACATTCTATGGCTACACCTTC
TRBV9	few	TRBJ1-2	.	CASSVVAVYGYTF	TGTGCCAGCAGCGTAGTTGCAGTCTATGGCTACACCTTC
TRBV7-3	.	TRBJ2-2	.	CASSHDDSTRTGELFF	TGTGCCAGCAGCCACGATGACAGCACCCGGACCGGGGAGCTGTTTTTT
TRBV12-3/TRBV12-4	.	TRBJ2-3	TRBD1	CASSSRGQGNTDTQYF	TGTGCCAGCAGTTCCCGAGGACAGGGGAACACAGATACGCAGTATTTT
TRBV7-9	few	TRBJ2-2	.	CASSLREDTGELFF	TGTGCCAGCAGCTTAAGGGAGGACACCGGGGAGCTGTTTTTT
TRBV25-1	.	TRBJ1-2	TRBD1	CASMAPQGNDVDGYTF	TGTGCCAGCATGGCCCCACAGGGGAATGATGTGGATGGCTACACCTTC
TRBV29-1	few	TRBJ1-1	.	CSDAGWSTEAFF	TGCAGCGACGCCGGTTGGAGCACTGAAGCTTTCTTT
TRBV12-3/TRBV12-4	.	TRBJ1-2	TRBD1	CASSLQGASYGYTF	TGTGCCAGCAGTTTACAGGGGGCTAGCTATGGCTACACCTTC
TRBV24-1	.	TRBJ2-3	.	CATSDVLTDTQYF	TGTGCCACCAGTGATGTTCTAACAGATACGCAGTATTTT
TRBV7-2	.	TRBJ1-6	TRBD1	CASSQTGGYNSPLHF	TGTGCCAGCAGCCAAACAGGGGGCTATAATTCACCCCTCCACTTT
TRBV20-1	.	TRBJ2-5	.	CSGRRGMETQYF	TGCAGTGGTAGGAGGGGGATGGAGACCCAGTACTTC
TRBV20-1	.	TRBJ2-3	TRBD2	CSARGDRDYADTQYF	TGCAGTGCTAGAGGCGACCGGGACTACGCAGATACGCAGTATTTT
TRBV7-2	.	TRBJ2-5	.	CASSFRGEPQETQYF	TGTGCCAGCAGCTTCAGGGGGGAACCCCAAGAGACCCAGTACTTC
TRBV25-1	.	TRBJ1-6	.	CASSRQGGMYNSPLHF	TGTGCCAGCAGTCGGCAGGGAGGGATGTATAATTCACCCCTCCACTTT
TRBV2	.	TRBJ2-5	.	CASSEPSQETQYF	TGTGCCAGCAGTGAGCCGAGCCAAGAGACCCAGTACTTC
TRBV7-6	.	TRBJ2-7	.	CASSLGGASHEQYF	TGTGCCAGCAGCTTAGGGGGGGCCTCCCACGAGCAGTACTTC
TRBV20-1	.	TRBJ1-2	TRBD1	CSAPVRGQGGDGYTF	TGCAGTGCCCCGGTAAGGGGTCAGGGGGGTGATGGCTACACCTTC
TRBV7-6	.	TRBJ1-6	TRBD1	CASSQPRDSANSPLHF	TGTGCCAGCAGCCAGCCTAGGGACAGTGCTAATTCACCCCTCCACTTT
TRBV4-3	.	TRBJ2-7	TRBD1	CASSQERDSYEQYF	TGCGCCAGCAGCCAAGAGAGGGACAGCTACGAGCAGTACTTC
TRBV7-9	few	TRBJ2-7	.	CASSLGGHEQYF	TGTGCCAGCAGCTTAGGGGGCCACGAGCAGTACTTC
TRBV15	.	TRBJ1-2	TRBD1	CATSREGGGASDGYTF	TGTGCCACCAGCAGAGAGGGAGGGGGCGCGAGTGATGGCTACACCTTC
TRBV7-9	once	TRBJ2-1	.	CASSLGLPPYNEQFF	TGTGCCAGCAGCTTAGGGTTGCCACCCTACAATGAGCAGTTCTTC
TRBV9	.	TRBJ2-1	.	CASSVVNNEQFF	TGTGCCAGCAGCGTAGTCAACAATGAGCAGTTCTTC
TRBV7-2	.	TRBJ2-7	.	CASSLAGHTHGGTYEQYF	TGTGCCAGCAGCTTAGCGGGGCACACCCACGGAGGAACCTACGAGCAGTACTTC
TRBV5-1	.	TRBJ2-7	.	CASSSGRAAYEQYF	TGCGCCAGCAGCTCGGGACGAGCCGCCTACGAGCAGTACTTC
TRBV24-1	.	TRBJ2-5	TRBD1	CATAGQGSQTQYF	TGTGCCACCGCGGGACAGGGGTCGCAGACCCAGTACTTC
TRBV10-3	.	TRBJ2-1	.	CAISAASSYNEQFF	TGTGCCATCAGTGCGGCTAGCTCCTACAATGAGCAGTTCTTC
TRBV7-7	.	TRBJ2-5	.	CASSLFWEETQYF	TGTGCTAGCAGCTTATTCTGGGAAGAGACCCAGTACTTC
TRBV7-2	.	TRBJ2-7	TRBD2	CASSSAGTSHDEQYF	TGTGCCAGCAGCTCCGCCGGGACTAGCCATGACGAGCAGTACTTC
TRBV7-3	once	TRBJ2-6	TRBD2	CASSPEGTSSGANVLTF	TGTGCCAGCAGCCCCGAGGGGACTAGCTCTGGGGCCAACGTCCTGACTTTC
TRBV20-1	.	TRBJ2-3	TRBD1	CSALTGGNTDTQYF	TGCAGTGCTCTTACAGGGGGGAACACAGATACGCAGTATTTT
TRBV5-1	.	TRBJ2-7	.	CASSLDGGTTYEQYF	TGCGCCAGCAGCTTGGATGGAGGGACAACCTACGAGCAGTACTTC
TRBV29-1	few	TRBJ2-1	TRBD2	CSVGGMDNEQFF	TGCAGCGTGGGGGGGATGGACAATGAGCAGTTCTTC
TRBV20-1	.	TRBJ1-1	TRBD1	CSALLITGTGGLNTEAFF	TGCAGTGCTCTATTGATCACCGGGACAGGGGGCCTGAACACTGAAGCTTTCTTT
TRBV19	.	TRBJ2-5	TRBD2	CASSFAGGGETQYF	TGTGCCAGTAGTTTTGCGGGGGGGGGGGAGACCCAGTACTTC
TRBV4-2	.	TRBJ2-1	TRBD2	CASSQDQRGGGEQFF	TGTGCCAGCAGCCAAGACCAGCGGGGGGGCGGTGAGCAGTTCTTC
TRBV15	once	TRBJ2-5	.	CATSRDRDKEETQYF	TGTGCCACCAGCAGAGATCGAGACAAGGAAGAGACCCAGTACTTC
TRBV12-5	.	TRBJ1-1	TRBD1	CASGLTGGNTEAFF	TGTGCTAGTGGTTTGACAGGGGGCAACACTGAAGCTTTCTTT
TRBV2	.	TRBJ1-4	.	CASSVGILNEKLFF	TGTGCCAGCAGTGTTGGGATACTGAATGAAAAACTGTTTTTT
TRBV7-9	.	TRBJ2-5	TRBD2	CASSPSGANQETQYF	TGTGCCAGCAGCCCGAGCGGGGCTAACCAAGAGACCCAGTACTTC
TRBV20-1	.	TRBJ2-7	TRBD2	CSASSSGSYEQYF	TGCAGTGCTAGTAGTAGCGGGTCCTACGAGCAGTACTTC
TRBV2	.	TRBJ2-1	.	CASSEGASFGEQFF	TGTGCCAGCAGTGAAGGGGCTAGCTTCGGTGAGCAGTTCTTC
TRBV14	.	TRBJ1-1	.	CASSPPARPNTEAFF	TGTGCCAGCAGTCCCCCGGCCAGACCGAACACTGAAGCTTTCTTT
TRBV7-6	.	TRBJ2-7	.	CASSLGSWNEQYF	TGTGCCAGCAGCTTAGGATCCTGGAACGAGCAGTACTTC
TRBV2	.	TRBJ1-2	.	CASIAGSDYGYTF	TGTGCCAGCATTGCGGGGTCGGACTATGGCTACACCTTC